These 21 T cell receptor beta chains share one sample of origin, sequenced in a study of shared clonotypes between healthy human individuals. The repertoire was sequenced with immunoSEQ multiplex PCR; TCRdb's copy has only in-frame clones and lacks some. This sample yields approximately 740,000 clones, of which 74% are seen a single time; under 2% belongs to the top ten. The sequenced sample consisted of memory CD4+ T cells sorted from blood. Subset of the sample: CD45RA-negative fraction. The receptor source for this set is a woman in her twenties or thirties in good health.

The rearrangement joins TRBV25-1 to TRBJ2-7, with a weak D call TRBD1 (6 bases). Trimming took off 1 base at V and 1 base at J, with 14 bases between the two ends. The CDR3 runs to 16 residues. The V gene's germline CDR1 is MGHDK and CDR2 SYGVNS. The CDR3, as DNA: TGTGCCAGCAGTGAATCCCGAGGGGGACGGTCCTACGAGCAGTACTTC. It translates to CASSESRGGRSYEQYF.

CDR3 loop: CATLRSGQGPYEQYF. The CDR3 DNA follows: TGTGCCACCCTTAGGTCGGGACAGGGTCCCTACGAGCAGTACTTC. The J gene is TRBJ2-7, the V gene TRBV6-6, with 9 bases aligning to TRBD1. V was pared by 10 bases and J by 2 bases, with 12 bases of the junction left unmatched. This CDR3 spans 15 amino acids. CDR1 and CDR2 (germline): MNHNY, SVGAGI (reference sequence).

Comment on this clone: Other DNA sequences from this sample encode an identical CDR3 as well. The chain combines TRBV5-1 with TRBJ2-1; 10 nucleotides match TRBD2. V lost 0 bases and J lost 8; bases outside the gene matches: 5. The germline gives CDR1 SGHRS, CDR2 YFSETQ. The length of the CDR3 is 15 residues. The CDR3 protein is CASSLGASGSDEQFF. As DNA, the CDR3 is TGCGCCAGCAGCTTGGGGGCTAGCGGGAGCGATGAGCAGTTCTTC.

The table lists this clone with a few counts. The chain has TRBV2 and TRBJ1-4; D unclear. Trimming shortened V by 6 bases and J by 6 bases, and 14 bases separated the two germline ends. The CDR3 is 14 residues long. CDR1 and CDR2 from the germline V gene are SNHLY and FYNNEI. The CDR3 sequence: CASSPGGRDEKLFF. The CDR3 nucleotides read TGTGCCAGCAGCCCCGGAGGAAGGGATGAAAAACTGTTTTTT.

The chain combines TRBV5-4 with TRBJ1-2; D unresolved. Trimming stripped 0 bases from V and 7 bases from J, with 13 bases between. The length of the CDR3 is 14 residues. Germline lookup yields CDR1 SGHNT and CDR2 YYREEE (reference sequence). The CDR3: CASSLAGIQRGYTF. The CDR3 DNA reads as TGTGCCAGCAGCTTGGCGGGGATTCAGCGTGGCTACACCTTC.

This clone was picked up a small number of times. The chain is built from TRBV25-1 and TRBJ2-7; D is uncertain. Germline V gene lookup returns CDR1 MGHDK and CDR2 SYGVNS. The V and J ends lost 9 bases and 6 bases respectively, with 12 bases between them. CDR3 size: 11 residues. DNA of the CDR3: TGTGCCAGGGGAAATCTGGGCGAGCAGTACTTC. Its translation: CARGNLGEQYF.

The chain carries TRBV6-1 and TRBJ1-4; 12 bases are a match to TRBD1. V lost 4 bases, J lost 11 bases, and 11 bases stayed unmatched. The germline gives CDR1 MNHNS, CDR2 SASEGT. This CDR3 contains 16 residues. The CDR3 sequence: CASSVSGTGGAMKLFF. CDR3 coding DNA: TGTGCCAGCAGTGTTTCAGGGACAGGGGGCGCGATGAAACTGTTTTTT.

In this sample, this clone turned up a few times. The same CDR3 also results from other DNA sequences found in this sample. This rearrangement joins TRBV7-2 to TRBJ2-4, with D uncertain. V gave up 1 base and J gave up 0 bases, with 7 bases separating them. This CDR3 region has 15 residues. Per germline, CDR1 SGHTA and CDR2 FQGNSA. The CDR3 DNA is TGTGCCAGCAGCTTAGTCAGCTTAGCCAAAAACATTCAGTACTTC. Translation gives CASSLVSLAKNIQYF.

Points on this clone: This sample also contains other DNA sequences that code for the same CDR3. The chain couples TRBV5-1 to TRBJ2-2; D is undetermined. This CDR3 has 12 amino acids. V lost 0 bases to trimming and J lost 7 bases, with 4 bases between them. Germline CDR1 is SGHRS and CDR2 is YFSETQ. CDR3 sequence (DNA): TGCGCCAGCAGCTTGGTCGGCGGGGAGCTGTTTTTT. Residues: CASSLVGGELFF.

The V gene is TRBV12-5, the J gene TRBJ2-1; D is possibly TRBD1 (6 bases). Trimming removed 4 bases from V and 8 bases from J, with 9 bases in between. Germline V CDR1 and CDR2: LGHNT, FRNRAP. This CDR3 has 12 residues. For the CDR3, the DNA is TGTGCTAGTGGTTCGTCAGGGGATGAGCAGTTCTTC. Translating gives CASGSSGDEQFF.

This clone was seen only once. The V call is TRBV6-1, the J call TRBJ1-2; unclear D gene. V dropped 6 bases and J dropped 8 bases, with 10 bases sitting between them. The CDR3 extends over 11 amino acids. Per germline, CDR1 MNHNS and CDR2 SASEGT. The CDR3 nucleotides are TGTGCCAGCAGGCGAGAGGACGGCTACACCTTC. This gives the protein CASRREDGYTF.

J is TRBJ2-7 and V is TRBV7-6; D may correspond to TRBD1 or TRBD2 (5 bases each). V was pared by 2 bases and J by 0 bases, with 11 bases between. Germline V gene lookup returns CDR1 SGHVS and CDR2 FNYEAQ. CDR3 size: 15 residues. The CDR3 nucleotides read TGTGCCAGCAGCTTATTGGCAGGGAGCTCCTACGAGCAGTACTTC. Translation: CASSLLAGSSYEQYF. Complete variable domain (other parts from reference TRBV7-6 and TRBJ2-7): GAGVSQSPRYKVTKRGQDVALRCDPISGHVSLYWYRQALGQGPEFLTYFNYEAQQDKSGLPNDRFSAERPEGSISTLTIQRTEQRDSAMYRCASSLLAGSSYEQYFGPGTRLTVT.

The rearrangement links TRBV9 to TRBJ2-2; 8 nucleotides align to TRBD1. Germline V gives CDR1 SGDLS, CDR2 YYNGEE. The ends lost 3 bases at V and 7 bases at J; junction bases unmatched: 5. The CDR3 has 14 residues. CDR3 coding DNA: TGTGCCAGCAGCGCAGGGGGCTTGGTCGGGGAGCTGTTTTTT. Its translation: CASSAGGLVGELFF.

The chain combines TRBV15 with TRBJ2-7, with TRBD2 matching over 13 bases. CDR1 and CDR2 from the germline V gene are LNHNV and YYDKDF (reference sequence). V shed 8 bases and J 5 bases; nucleotides not matched to a gene: 3. The CDR3 is made up of 13 amino acids. CDR3 sequence reads: CATGLAGVNEQYF. In nucleotides, the CDR3 is TGTGCCACCGGACTAGCGGGAGTCAACGAGCAGTACTTC.

The chain combines TRBV5-8 with TRBJ1-5, with D unresolved. The germline V gene encodes CDR1 SGHTS and CDR2 YDEGEE. The V gene lost 4 bases and the J gene lost 0 bases, with 11 bases spanning the gap. This CDR3 has 15 amino acids. Here the CDR3 reads CASSPSPYSNQPQHF. DNA of the CDR3: TGTGCCAGCAGCCCTTCACCATATAGCAATCAGCCCCAGCATTTT.

For the CDR3, the DNA is TGTGCCAGCACCCTAGGGGACGTTCGGGGCTATGGCTACACCTTC. Amino acid sequence: CASTLGDVRGYGYTF. This chain links TRBV5-4 with TRBJ1-2; possibly TRBD1 for D (5 bases). Germline CDR1 SGHNT, CDR2 YYREEE (reference sequence). The CDR3 spans 15 residues. Trimming took off 6 bases at V and 4 bases at J, with 19 bases between the two ends.

The chain joins TRBV10-3 to TRBJ2-7; TRBD2 agrees at 10 bases. After removal of 11 bases from V and 0 bases from J, the junction contained 4 bases not matched to a gene. This CDR3 spans 13 amino acids. The germline V gene encodes CDR1 ENHRY and CDR2 SYGVKD. CDR3 sequence (DNA): TGTGCCGTTTCTAGCGGGAGCTCCTACGAGCAGTACTTC. Its translation: CAVSSGSSYEQYF.

This rearrangement joins TRBV21-1 to TRBJ1-1. TRBV21-1 is described as a pseudogene. This CDR3 comprises 14 residues. The DNA of the CDR3 is TGTGCCAGCAGCCCGTGGGGGTGCCGCACTGAAGCTTTCTTT. Its protein product is CASSPWGCRTEAFF.

This clone was detected once. The CDR3 DNA follows: TGTGCCAGCAGCGTAGACAGAAGCTCCTACGAGCAGTACTTC. Its protein is CASSVDRSSYEQYF. The chain recombines TRBV28 with TRBJ2-7, with TRBD1 as a possible D gene (5 bases). Trimming left V 6 bases short and J 0 bases short, with 12 bases between. Germline values: CDR1 MDHEN, CDR2 SYDVKM. There are 14 residues in the CDR3.

This clone was observed once. The CDR3 protein is CASSWDLRTGELFF. The CDR3 DNA reads TGTGCCAGTAGTTGGGACCTGCGGACCGGGGAGCTGTTTTTT. The rearrangement links TRBV19 to TRBJ2-2; perhaps D is TRBD1 or TRBD2 (5 bases each). This CDR3 contains 14 residues. Trimming left V 5 bases short and J 5 bases short, with 12 bases between. Germline V gives CDR1 LNHDA, CDR2 SQIVND (reference sequence). Together with reference TRBV19 and TRBJ2-2, the CDR3 gives the full variable domain: DGGITQSPKYLFRKEGQNVTLSCEQNLNHDAMYWYRQDPGQGLRLIYYSQIVNDFQKGDIAEGYSVSREKKESFPLTVTSAQKNPTAFYLCASSWDLRTGELFFGEGSRLTVL.

A few counts support this clone. At one end the junction does not follow the germline gene, possibly because of a read error. DNA for the CDR3: TGTGCCAGTAGTCCCACCGGGACCTCCGACAATGAGCAGTTCTTC. This encodes CASSPTGTSDNEQFF. This sequence joins TRBV19 and TRBJ2-1; D may be TRBD1 or TRBD2 (5 bases each). CDR1 is LNHDA and CDR2 is SQIVND in the germline V gene (reference sequence). This CDR3 has 15 residues.